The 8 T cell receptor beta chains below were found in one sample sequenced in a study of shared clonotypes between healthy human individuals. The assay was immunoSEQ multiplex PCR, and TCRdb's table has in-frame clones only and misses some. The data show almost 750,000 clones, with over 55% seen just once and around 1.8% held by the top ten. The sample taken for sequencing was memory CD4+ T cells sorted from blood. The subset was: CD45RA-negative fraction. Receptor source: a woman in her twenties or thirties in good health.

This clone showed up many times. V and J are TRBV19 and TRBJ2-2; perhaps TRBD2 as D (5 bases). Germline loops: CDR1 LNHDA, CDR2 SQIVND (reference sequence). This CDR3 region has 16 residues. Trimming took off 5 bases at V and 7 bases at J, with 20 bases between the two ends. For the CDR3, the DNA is TGTGCCAGTAGTGGTGCGGGTACACTCAAGGGCGGGGAGCTGTTTTTT. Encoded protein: CASSGAGTLKGGELFF.

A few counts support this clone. CDR3 DNA sequence: TGTGCCAGCAGTTTATCTCCGATTACCTACGAGCAGTACTTC. Its protein is CASSLSPITYEQYF. The V gene is TRBV27, the J gene TRBJ2-7; D unclear. The germline V gene encodes CDR1 MNHEY and CDR2 SMNVEV (reference sequence). Trimming cost V 0 bases and J 2 bases, with 8 bases left between them. The CDR3 spans 14 residues.

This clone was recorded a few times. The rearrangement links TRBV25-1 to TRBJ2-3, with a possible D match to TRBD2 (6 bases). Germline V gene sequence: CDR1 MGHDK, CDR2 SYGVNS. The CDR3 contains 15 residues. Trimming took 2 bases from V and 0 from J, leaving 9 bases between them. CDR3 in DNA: TGTGCCAGCAGTGAACCTGGGACTAGCACAGATACGCAGTATTTT. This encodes CASSEPGTSTDTQYF.

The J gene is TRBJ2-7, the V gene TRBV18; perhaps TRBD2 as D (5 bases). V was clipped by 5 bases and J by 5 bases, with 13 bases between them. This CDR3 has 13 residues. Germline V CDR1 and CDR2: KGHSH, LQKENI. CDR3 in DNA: TGTGCCAGCTCATCCGGGGAACATAACGAGCAGTACTTC. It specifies CASSSGEHNEQYF.

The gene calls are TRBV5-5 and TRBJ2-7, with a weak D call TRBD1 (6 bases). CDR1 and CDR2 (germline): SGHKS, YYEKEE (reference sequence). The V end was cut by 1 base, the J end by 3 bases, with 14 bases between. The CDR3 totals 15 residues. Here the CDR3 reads CASSLLDRVYYEQYF. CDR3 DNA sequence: TGTGCCAGCAGCTTGCTGGACAGAGTCTACTACGAGCAGTACTTC.

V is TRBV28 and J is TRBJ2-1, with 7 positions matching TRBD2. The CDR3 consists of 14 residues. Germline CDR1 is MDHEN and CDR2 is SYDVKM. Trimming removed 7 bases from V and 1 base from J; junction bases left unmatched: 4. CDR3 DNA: TGTGCCAGCACCTGGGGGGGGTCCTACAATGAGCAGTTCTTC. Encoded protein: CASTWGGSYNEQFF. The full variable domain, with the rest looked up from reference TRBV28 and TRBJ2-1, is DVKVTQSSRYLVKRTGEKVFLECVQDMDHENMFWYRQDPGLGLRLIYFSYDVKMKEKGDIPEGYSVSREKKERFSLILESASTNQTSMYLCASTWGGSYNEQFFGPGTRLTVL.

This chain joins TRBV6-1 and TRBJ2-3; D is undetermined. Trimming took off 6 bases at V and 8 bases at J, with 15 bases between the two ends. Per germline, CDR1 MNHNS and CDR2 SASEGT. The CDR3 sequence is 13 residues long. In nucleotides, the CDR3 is TGTGCCAGCAGGACGACCCCCATCCTTACGCAGTATTTT. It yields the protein CASRTTPILTQYF.

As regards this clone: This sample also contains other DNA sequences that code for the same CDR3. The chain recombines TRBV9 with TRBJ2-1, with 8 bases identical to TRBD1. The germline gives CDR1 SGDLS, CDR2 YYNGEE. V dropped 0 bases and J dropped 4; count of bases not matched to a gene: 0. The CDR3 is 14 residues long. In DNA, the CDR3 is TGTGCCAGCAGCGTAGGGGACAGGTACAATGAGCAGTTCTTC. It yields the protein CASSVGDRYNEQFF.